This T cell receptor beta chain was identified in a study of OX40 agonist ivuxolimab in advanced cancers. Study findings and constraints: At 0.1 to 3.0 mg/kg, CD4+ and CD8+ blood T cells expanded clonally by week 6.

Clones were read by immunoSEQ multiplex PCR, and TCRdb kept only the in-frame ones, dropping some. This table holds tens of thousands of clones, 65% to 85% found once. Patients with a history of autoimmune disease or on systemic immunosuppression were excluded. The sampling schedule covered blood at baseline, cycle 4 day 1, and cycle 7 day 1. With regard to this clone: What it recognizes is unknown.

This CDR3 has 14 amino acids. With 4 bases clipped from V and 4 bases from J, the junction kept 3 bases outside the gene matches. CDR1 is SNHLY and CDR2 is FYNNEI in the germline V gene. V is TRBV2 and J is TRBJ1-1; TRBD1 matches at 10 bases. The starting material was CD4+ or CD8+ T cells sorted from blood, obtained in a trial of the OX40 agonist ivuxolimab. This receptor was obtained from an adult with an advanced solid tumor such as melanoma, head and neck, liver or kidney cancer. The CDR3: CASSGQGAITEAFF. DNA of the CDR3: TGTGCCAGCAGTGGACAGGGGGCGATCACTGAAGCTTTCTTT.